This TCR beta chain is from a study of human T cells and chemical hapten exposure. About the research overall: Small differences in pooled library volume mainly drove the variation in TCR yields per sample.

TCRdb fed the RACE reads into MiXCR, producing one record per CDR3 protein. The repertoire has a few hundred thousand distinct CDR3 sequences, just under 6.5% of them found once; the top ten carry about 5.4%. The CDR3 has 15 amino acids. The V gene's germline CDR1 is DFQATT and CDR2 SNEGSKA (reference sequence). Between the trimmed V and J ends, which lost 6 bases and 1 base, there was a span of 16 bases. This clonotype was found a few times. Time point of the sample: patch test 2, 6 weeks after DPC sensitization. Sample treatment: therapeutic diphenylcyclopropenone sensitization with weekly scalp DPC. The authors extracted total RNA from unfractionated whole blood.

This TCR was recovered from a young woman with alopecia areata. Some clones in this sample may be carry-over from other donors' samples. This chain joins TRBV20-1 and TRBJ1-5; D is uncertain. Sequenced here: whole blood, sampled in connection with sensitization to the hapten diphenylcyclopropenone (DPC). The CDR3, as DNA: TGCAGTGCGTCAGGCGGGTGGGTAAGCAATCAGCCCCAGCATTTT. Amino acid sequence: CSASGGWVSNQPQHF.